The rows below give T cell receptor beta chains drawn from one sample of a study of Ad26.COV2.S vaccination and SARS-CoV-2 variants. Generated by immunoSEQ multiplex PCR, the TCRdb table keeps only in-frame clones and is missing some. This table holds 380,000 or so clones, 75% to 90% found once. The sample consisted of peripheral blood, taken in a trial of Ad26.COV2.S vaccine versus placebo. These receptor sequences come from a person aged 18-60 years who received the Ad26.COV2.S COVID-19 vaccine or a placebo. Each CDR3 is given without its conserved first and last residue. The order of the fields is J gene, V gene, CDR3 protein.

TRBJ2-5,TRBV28,ASRTSRVSAQETQY
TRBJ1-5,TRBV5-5,ASSLSWEDNQPQH
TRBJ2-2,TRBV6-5,ASSNGAGGTGELF
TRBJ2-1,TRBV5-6,ASSSGTFYNEQF
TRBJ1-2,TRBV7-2,ASSLYGGASYGYT
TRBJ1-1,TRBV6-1,ASSEFKARNTEAF
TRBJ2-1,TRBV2,ASSVLGRLLYNEQF
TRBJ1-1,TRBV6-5,ASSYSLVMNTEAF
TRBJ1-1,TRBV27,ASSLSGVGQLNTEAF
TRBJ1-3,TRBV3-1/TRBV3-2,ASSQAAASGNTIY
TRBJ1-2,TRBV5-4,ASSPHMEGGGGYT
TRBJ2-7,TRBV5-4,ASRSDAGSLFYEQY
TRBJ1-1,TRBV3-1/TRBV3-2,ASSQSAEAF
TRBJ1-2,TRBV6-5,ASSYSGNYGYT
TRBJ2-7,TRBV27,ASSPRTSASSYEQY
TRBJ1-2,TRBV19,ASSISGSVKFGAANYGYT
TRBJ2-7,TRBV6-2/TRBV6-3,ASSPRGAGGEQY
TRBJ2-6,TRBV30,ARGTSGANVLT
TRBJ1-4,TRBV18,ASSPLPGGREEKLF
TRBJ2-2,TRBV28,ASSPGGTGELF
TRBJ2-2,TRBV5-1,ASSLVRQGNTGELF
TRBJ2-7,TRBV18,ASSPKARTFERGEQY
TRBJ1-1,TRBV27,ASNDQGNMNTEAF
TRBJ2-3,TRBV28,ASSRRSSTDTQY
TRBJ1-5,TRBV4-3,ASSQVYSNNQPQH
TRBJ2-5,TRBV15,ATSTREPQETQY